These 19 T cell receptor beta chains originate from one sample sequenced in a study of cytomegalovirus exposure and HLA in healthy donors. Primers for the PCR totalled 60 Vbeta and 13 Jbeta. Produced via immunoSEQ multiplex PCR; TCRdb's table is partial and in-frame only. The data hold approximately 130,000 clones, with around 85% observed a single time. The sequenced sample consisted of PBMCs. These receptors all come from a boy aged 5-17 years in good health and CMV-seronegative.

This clone was counted only a few times. V usage is TRBV6-5 and J usage is TRBJ1-1; D not resolved. The CDR3 is 11 amino acids. Trimming shortened V by 7 bases and J by 11 bases, and 14 bases separated the two germline ends. Germline V gene lookup returns CDR1 MNHEY and CDR2 SVGAGI. CDR3 DNA: TGTGCCAGCACCCACCGGGGATTCGCTTTCTTT. Its protein product is CASTHRGFAFF.

The chain is built from TRBV7-3 and TRBJ2-1; 10 bases fit TRBD1. CDR3 size: 14 residues. V was clipped by 6 bases and J by 10 bases; unmatched bases: 9. CDR1 and CDR2 from the germline V gene are SGHTA and FQGTGA. Written as DNA, the CDR3 is TGTGCCAGCAGTTTGGGACAGGGGTTCGGCGAGCAGTTCTTC. Encoded protein: CASSLGQGFGEQFF.

This chain joins TRBV10-3 and TRBJ2-5; tentatively, D is TRBD2 (5 bases). V dropped 4 bases and J dropped 5 bases, with 17 bases sitting between them. The CDR3 loop spans 15 amino acids. Germline loops: CDR1 ENHRY, CDR2 SYGVKD. The CDR3 bases are TGTGCCATCAGTGCCCGGACTGCGGAGCGGGAGACCCAGTACTTC. This encodes CAISARTAERETQYF.

V gene TRBV29-1 combines with J gene TRBJ2-1; 7 nucleotides agree with TRBD2. The CDR3 spans 11 residues. The trim removed 6 bases at V and 9 bases at J, leaving 5 bases unmatched. From germline, CDR1 is SQVTM and CDR2 ANQGSEA. This CDR3 is CSVGLDGEQFF. CDR3 coding DNA: TGCAGCGTAGGACTAGACGGTGAGCAGTTCTTC.

The chain employs TRBV4-2 and TRBJ1-6; 10 nucleotides align to TRBD1. Germline V lookup: CDR1 LGHNA, CDR2 YNFKEQ. CDR3 length: 17 residues. The junction had 7 bases not matched to a gene; V was cut back by 2 bases and J by 6 bases. CDR3 nucleotides: TGTGCCAGCAGCCAATCCCGGAGGGACAGGGGTAATTCACCCCTCCACTTT. Translation gives CASSQSRRDRGNSPLHF.

This clone was picked up a small number of times. The chain is built from TRBV28 and TRBJ1-5, with TRBD1 matching over 8 bases. Unmatched junction bases numbered 4, after V lost 7 bases and J lost 2 bases. This CDR3 has 14 residues. Germline assignment: CDR1 MDHEN and CDR2 SYDVKM. For the CDR3, the DNA is TGTGCCAGCACCCGGGGACAGGGCAATCAGCCCCAGCATTTT. This sequence encodes CASTRGQGNQPQHF. Combining the CDR3 with reference TRBV28 and TRBJ1-5 gives the whole variable domain DVKVTQSSRYLVKRTGEKVFLECVQDMDHENMFWYRQDPGLGLRLIYFSYDVKMKEKGDIPEGYSVSREKKERFSLILESASTNQTSMYLCASTRGQGNQPQHFGDGTRLSIL.

V gene TRBV5-1 combines with J gene TRBJ2-7, with D possibly matching TRBD1 (5 bases). The CDR3 spans 14 residues. Deletions cut 0 bases from V and 0 bases from J, with 7 bases between. Germline values: CDR1 SGHRS, CDR2 YFSETQ. CDR3 amino acids: CASSLDRSSYEQYF. CDR3 nucleotides: TGCGCCAGCAGCTTGGACAGGTCCTCCTACGAGCAGTACTTC. Together with reference TRBV5-1 and TRBJ2-7, the CDR3 gives the full variable domain: KAGVTQTPRYLIKTRGQQVTLSCSPISGHRSVSWYQQTPGQGLQFLFEYFSETQRNKGNFPGRFSGRQFSNSRSEMNVSTLELGDSALYLCASSLDRSSYEQYFGPGTRLTVT.

The chain carries TRBV4-3 and TRBJ2-3; 8 positions match TRBD2. The CDR3 is 17 residues long. The junction had 14 bases not matched to a gene; V was cut back by 5 bases and J by 4 bases. Germline V CDR1 and CDR2: LGHNA, YSLEER. CDR3: CASSLTLAGNAPDTQYF. In nucleotides, the CDR3 is TGCGCCAGCAGCTTGACCTTAGCGGGGAACGCCCCAGATACGCAGTATTTT.

V usage is TRBV10-3 and J usage is TRBJ1-4, with 7 bases identical to TRBD1. With 6 bases clipped from V and 7 bases from J, the junction kept 8 bases outside the gene matches. CDR1 is ENHRY, CDR2 SYGVKD, per germline. CDR3 length: 14 amino acids. The CDR3 DNA reads as TGTGCCATCAGAAATCAGGGGGGAGGTGAAAAACTGTTTTTT. Amino acids: CAIRNQGGGEKLFF.

This clone appeared once. The CDR3 spells CASSLLKYRNTEAFF. For the CDR3, the DNA is TGTGCCAGCAGTTTACTGAAATACAGGAACACTGAAGCTTTCTTT. This sequence joins TRBV27 and TRBJ1-1; D is undetermined. Germline V gives CDR1 MNHEY, CDR2 SMNVEV (reference sequence). V was shortened by 2 bases and J by 1 base, with 11 bases between the two germline ends. The CDR3 has 15 residues.

This sequence joins TRBV10-1 and TRBJ1-1; TRBD1 might be the D (6 bases). The germline CDR1 and CDR2 sequences are WNHNN and SYGVQD (reference sequence). The CDR3 covers 14 residues. The V and J ends lost 10 bases and 5 bases respectively, with 20 bases between them. CDR3 sequence reads: CATTCPQGSTEAFF. In nucleotides, the CDR3 is TGCGCCACCACTTGCCCACAGGGATCGACTGAAGCTTTCTTT.

This chain connects TRBV27 to TRBJ2-3, with D unresolved. Germline V gene lookup returns CDR1 MNHEY and CDR2 SMNVEV (reference sequence). This CDR3 region has 13 residues. V was trimmed by 6 bases and J by 3 bases, leaving 10 bases between them. The CDR3 here is CASSRRFTDTQYF. Here the CDR3 DNA reads TGTGCCAGCAGCCGCCGGTTTACAGATACGCAGTATTTT.

The chain combines TRBV15 with TRBJ1-5; possibly TRBD1 for D (5 bases). The CDR3 totals 19 residues. V lost 1 base and J 0 bases, leaving 19 bases between the germline ends. Germline values: CDR1 LNHNV, CDR2 YYDKDF (reference sequence). CDR3 nucleotides: TGTGCCACCAGCAGAGCTGAGACAGATATAATATATAGCAATCAGCCCCAGCATTTT. This codes for CATSRAETDIIYSNQPQHF.

The CDR3 loop is CASSDDRAVTEAFF. The CDR3 DNA is TGCGCCAGCAGTGATGACAGGGCGGTCACTGAAGCTTTCTTT. This chain joins TRBV10-2 and TRBJ1-1; TRBD1 matches 7 bases. CDR3 size: 14 residues. V trimming: 3 bases; J trimming: 4 bases; junction bases outside the gene matches: 5. From germline, CDR1 is WSHSY and CDR2 SAAADI.

DNA for the CDR3: TGTGCCAGTAGTATCGAAACAGTCTATGGCTACACCTTC. Protein product: CASSIETVYGYTF. The rearrangement uses TRBV19 and TRBJ1-2; D remains ambiguous. Per germline, CDR1 LNHDA and CDR2 SQIVND (reference sequence). The V end was cut by 3 bases, the J end by 4 bases, with 9 bases between. This CDR3 has 13 amino acids. Complete variable domain (other parts from reference TRBV19 and TRBJ1-2): DGGITQSPKYLFRKEGQNVTLSCEQNLNHDAMYWYRQDPGQGLRLIYYSQIVNDFQKGDIAEGYSVSREKKESFPLTVTSAQKNPTAFYLCASSIETVYGYTFGSGTRLTVV.

The gene calls are TRBV6-6 and TRBJ1-1, with TRBD1 matching 7 bases. V lost 6 bases to trimming and J lost 3 bases; unmatched junction nucleotides: 7. The V gene's germline CDR1 is MNHNY and CDR2 SVGAGI (reference sequence). This CDR3 spans 14 amino acids. The DNA of the CDR3 is TGTGCCAGCAGACCCCCGGGACAGCACACTGAAGCTTTCTTT. It encodes CASRPPGQHTEAFF.

This chain uses TRBV16 with TRBJ2-7; TRBD2 agrees at 9 bases. The CDR3 runs to 15 residues. Per the germline V gene, CDR1 is KGHSY and CDR2 is FQNENV. With 0 bases clipped from V and 2 bases from J, the junction kept 2 bases outside the gene matches. The CDR3 DNA sequence: TGTGCCAGCAGCCAATCGCGGGAGGGTCCCTACGAGCAGTACTTC. The encoded protein is CASSQSREGPYEQYF.

The chain is built from TRBV5-1 and TRBJ2-5; weak D call: TRBD2 (5 bases). V was trimmed by 1 base and J by 5 bases, leaving 12 bases between them. This CDR3 is 14 amino acids long. Germline assignment: CDR1 SGHRS and CDR2 YFSETQ. CDR3: CASSLSGGWETQYF. Here the CDR3 DNA reads TGCGCCAGCAGCTTGTCAGGAGGATGGGAGACCCAGTACTTC.

V and J are TRBV15 and TRBJ1-2; D possibly corresponds to TRBD1 (6 bases). Deletions cut 0 bases from V and 6 bases from J, with 11 bases between. Germline V lookup: CDR1 LNHNV, CDR2 YYDKDF (reference sequence). The CDR3 runs 14 residues. CDR3 sequence reads: CATSRDPTGDGYTF. CDR3 bases: TGTGCCACCAGCAGAGATCCGACAGGAGATGGCTACACCTTC.